This entry lists 21 T cell receptor beta chains sequenced from one sample in a study of OX40 agonist ivuxolimab in advanced cancers. Some clones are missing from TCRdb's copy, which holds only in-frame ones; the method was immunoSEQ multiplex PCR. The profile shows approximately 81,000 clones, around 86% of them singletons. The sequencing used CD4+ or CD8+ T cells sorted from blood, collected in a trial of the OX40 agonist ivuxolimab. The source of these receptors is an adult with an advanced solid tumor such as melanoma, head and neck, liver or kidney cancer.

The V and J genes are TRBV7-2 and TRBJ2-3; TRBD1 might be the D (5 bases). This CDR3 contains 16 residues. Germline V gene sequence: CDR1 SGHTA, CDR2 FQGNSA. V was trimmed by 1 base and J by 1 base, leaving 12 bases between them. The CDR3 protein is CASSLELSTGTDTQYF. The CDR3 nucleotides read TGTGCCAGCAGCTTAGAACTTTCGACAGGCACAGATACGCAGTATTTT.

In its sample, this clone was seen a few times. The V gene is TRBV7-3, the J gene TRBJ1-1; possible D gene TRBD1, 5 bases. Trimming removed 1 base from V and 5 bases from J, with 8 bases in between. CDR3 length equals 13 residues. Germline-derived CDR1 and CDR2 are SGHTA and FQGTGA. CDR3 residues: CASSLMSGTEAFF. The CDR3 nucleotides are TGTGCCAGCAGCTTAATGTCAGGGACTGAAGCTTTCTTT.

This chain joins TRBV19 and TRBJ2-5; D not resolved. This CDR3 comprises 15 residues. The V gene's germline CDR1 is LNHDA and CDR2 SQIVND (reference sequence). The V end lost 2 bases, the J end lost 2 bases, and 12 bases lay between the germline ends. The CDR3 sequence: CASSIKWARQETQYF. Written as DNA, the CDR3 is TGTGCCAGTAGTATAAAGTGGGCACGGCAAGAGACCCAGTACTTC. Full variable domain (remainder filled in from reference TRBV19 and TRBJ2-5): DGGITQSPKYLFRKEGQNVTLSCEQNLNHDAMYWYRQDPGQGLRLIYYSQIVNDFQKGDIAEGYSVSREKKESFPLTVTSAQKNPTAFYLCASSIKWARQETQYFGPGTRLLVL.

This clone came up a few times. The same CDR3 is also encoded by other DNA sequences in this sample. The chain employs TRBV11-2 and TRBJ1-3; the D is unclear. Germline V lookup: CDR1 SGHAT, CDR2 FQNNGV. This CDR3 spans 12 amino acids. V gave up 1 base and J gave up 4 bases, with 2 bases separating them. The DNA of the CDR3 is TGTGCCAGCAGCTTAGGGGGAAACACCATATATTTT. Its translation: CASSLGGNTIYF.

The rearrangement links TRBV19 to TRBJ2-3, with D perhaps assigned TRBD1 or TRBD2 (5 bases each). Germline V gene lookup returns CDR1 LNHDA and CDR2 SQIVND (reference sequence). V was trimmed by 1 base and J by 5 bases, leaving 13 bases between them. This CDR3 region has 15 residues. The CDR3 protein is CASSIGGIAGDTQYF. Written as DNA, the CDR3 is TGTGCCAGTAGTATAGGGGGGATAGCTGGAGATACGCAGTATTTT.

V gene TRBV28 combines with J gene TRBJ2-1; weak D call: TRBD2 (5 bases). CDR3 length: 14 residues. Per germline, CDR1 MDHEN and CDR2 SYDVKM. Trimming stripped 5 bases from V and 5 bases from J, with 13 bases between. The DNA of the CDR3 is TGTGCCAGCAGTACTAGTGGGGAGAACAATGAGCAGTTCTTC. Its protein is CASSTSGENNEQFF.

This chain uses TRBV6-5 with TRBJ2-4; 7 bases line up with TRBD1. The CDR3 covers 16 residues. Germline trimming cut 4 bases from V and 6 bases from J; bases unmatched to any gene: 12. Looked up from germline, CDR1 is MNHEY and CDR2 is SVGAGI. The CDR3 region is CASSFWTGGEGNIQYF. As DNA, the CDR3 is TGTGCCAGCAGTTTCTGGACAGGCGGCGAGGGAAACATTCAGTACTTC.

The chain has TRBV5-1 and TRBJ2-5; 11 bases align to TRBD2. J gave up 5 bases and V 2 bases, and 2 bases lay outside the gene matches. Germline values: CDR1 SGHRS, CDR2 YFSETQ. The CDR3 spans 14 residues. The CDR3 protein is CASSLLAGVETQYF. Here the CDR3 DNA reads TGCGCCAGCAGCTTACTAGCGGGGGTGGAGACCCAGTACTTC.

The rearrangement links TRBV5-8 to TRBJ2-7; 12 bases map to TRBD2. Germline lookup yields CDR1 SGHTS and CDR2 YDEGEE. The CDR3 runs 15 residues. The trim removed 4 bases at V and 2 bases at J, leaving 4 bases unmatched. CDR3 coding DNA: TGTGCCAGCAGCCCCCGACTAGCGGGAGCCTACGAGCAGTACTTC. Its protein is CASSPRLAGAYEQYF.

This clone was counted a single time. The chain has TRBV6-1 and TRBJ1-5; no firm D call. The V gene lost 8 bases and the J gene lost 1 base, with 15 bases spanning the gap. The length of the CDR3 is 15 residues. Per the germline V gene, CDR1 is MNHNS and CDR2 is SASEGT. CDR3 DNA sequence: TGTGCCAGCTCACGCTTAGGGCCCAGCAATCAGCCCCAGCATTTT. Encoded protein: CASSRLGPSNQPQHF.

This clone came up a few times. V usage is TRBV6-4 and J usage is TRBJ2-1; D is unresolved. Germline V lookup: CDR1 MRHNA, CDR2 SNTAGT. CDR3 length equals 12 residues. The V and J ends lost 2 bases and 10 bases respectively, with 9 bases between them. The CDR3 DNA reads TGTGCCAGCAGTGACGTTGGCACAGAGCAGTTCTTC. Residues: CASSDVGTEQFF.

The chain employs TRBV7-9 and TRBJ1-1; TRBD1 matches 8 bases. CDR3 length: 14 residues. In germline, CDR1 is SEHNR, CDR2 FQNEAQ (reference sequence). V lost 3 bases to trimming and J lost 7 bases; unmatched junction nucleotides: 7. The CDR3 protein is CASSFRQGLVEAFF. The CDR3 DNA sequence: TGTGCCAGCAGCTTCCGACAGGGGCTGGTTGAAGCTTTCTTT.

This clone was seen only a few times. The rearrangement uses TRBV27 and TRBJ2-3; maybe TRBD1 (6 bases). Trimming shortened V by 6 bases and J by 2 bases, and 18 bases separated the two germline ends. Germline CDR1 and CDR2: MNHEY and SMNVEV (reference sequence). This CDR3 contains 16 residues. The CDR3 DNA sequence: TGTGCCAGCAGCCGGGGTCCGACAGGCCCCACAGATACGCAGTATTTT. Its protein is CASSRGPTGPTDTQYF.

The chain combines TRBV18 with TRBJ2-5; D is possibly TRBD1 or TRBD2 (5 bases each). V dropped 0 bases and J dropped 5 bases, with 13 bases sitting between them. CDR1 is KGHSH and CDR2 is LQKENI in the germline V gene. The CDR3 totals 15 residues. The CDR3 sequence: CASSPPTWGSETQYF. The CDR3 DNA sequence: TGTGCCAGCTCACCACCCACCTGGGGGAGTGAGACCCAGTACTTC.

This rearrangement joins TRBV18 to TRBJ1-6; unclear D gene. Trimming took 0 bases from V and 5 from J, leaving 5 bases between them. Germline loops: CDR1 KGHSH, CDR2 LQKENI. The CDR3 length is 14 residues. For the CDR3, the DNA is TGTGCCAGCTCACCACCGCGTGATAATTCACCCCTCCACTTT. Translating it yields CASSPPRDNSPLHF.

This clone appeared a few times. V usage is TRBV2 and J usage is TRBJ2-5, with D tentatively TRBD2 (5 bases). The CDR3 is made up of 14 amino acids. Germline CDR1 and CDR2: SNHLY and FYNNEI. Trimming took 2 bases from V and 2 from J, leaving 9 bases between them. The chain's CDR3 is CASSEQTGQETQYF. DNA for the CDR3: TGTGCCAGCAGTGAACAAACGGGACAAGAGACCCAGTACTTC.

This clone was seen once. The chain combines TRBV5-1 with TRBJ1-4; 8 bases align to TRBD1. The germline V gene has CDR1 SGHRS and CDR2 YFSETQ. The CDR3 is 13 residues long. J was trimmed by 8 bases and V by 5 bases; bases with no gene match: 5. The CDR3 region has the DNA TGCGCCAGCAGGCAGGGGGCACGGGAAAAACTGTTTTTT. It codes for CASRQGAREKLFF.

Only one count was recorded for this clone. V is TRBV10-1 and J is TRBJ2-3, with 9 bases identical to TRBD1. The V segment lost 8 bases and the J segment 5 bases; nucleotides outside the gene matches: 5. Germline CDR1 reads WNHNN; CDR2 reads SYGVQD (reference sequence). This CDR3 has 13 amino acids. Here the CDR3 reads CASGQGRGDTQYF. Here the CDR3 DNA reads TGCGCCAGCGGACAGGGGCGAGGAGATACGCAGTATTTT.

This sequence joins TRBV2 and TRBJ2-7; 7 bases match TRBD2. Germline lookup yields CDR1 SNHLY and CDR2 FYNNEI. This CDR3 spans 15 amino acids. The trim removed 3 bases at V and 1 base at J, leaving 6 bases unmatched. The CDR3 DNA reads TGTGCCAGCAGTGACCCCCTCGGGGGGTCCTACGAGCAGTACTTC. This encodes CASSDPLGGSYEQYF.

The chain combines TRBV5-6 with TRBJ2-7; 11 bases fit TRBD2. The CDR3 is 14 residues long. With V trimmed by 2 bases and J by 5 bases, 3 bases remained unmatched. Per germline, CDR1 SGHDT and CDR2 YYEEEE. The CDR3 DNA follows: TGTGCCAGCAGCTTTAGCGGGGGGGCCCACGAGCAGTACTTC. Translating gives CASSFSGGAHEQYF.

V gene TRBV18 combines with J gene TRBJ1-2; D might be TRBD1 (6 bases). The CDR3 consists of 16 residues. The V and J ends lost 0 bases and 5 bases respectively, with 16 bases between them. Germline CDR1 reads KGHSH; CDR2 reads LQKENI. Here the CDR3 reads CASSPPSHGTRYGYTF. The CDR3 coding sequence is TGTGCCAGCTCACCACCGTCCCACGGGACAAGATATGGCTACACCTTC.